What follows describes a single T cell receptor beta chain. Its matching antigen is unknown. The CDR3 loop spans 14 amino acids. The germline V gene has CDR1 SGHDT and CDR2 YYEEEE. Trimming took 5 bases from V and 4 from J, leaving 15 bases between them. The data stem from a study of cytomegalovirus exposure and HLA in healthy donors. Study conclusions and caveats: Later work showed greater clonal expansion in HLA-associated TCR beta chains than in equally common others. The investigators catalogued 150 to 200 TCR beta chains as cytomegalovirus-associated. An analysis that was carried out later associated 15,000 to 20,000 TCR beta sequences with HLA alleles at 0.05 false discovery rate.

The PCR ran on 60 Vbeta and 13 Jbeta primers. Method: immunoSEQ multiplex PCR; TCRdb's copy keeps in-frame clones and lacks some. Of some 170,000 clones in the sample, about four fifths were seen once. The clonotype originates from a woman in her fifties or sixties in good health and CMV-seronegative. The chain joins TRBV5-6 to TRBJ1-2; D ambiguous. The sequenced sample consisted of PBMCs. The DNA of the CDR3 is TGTGCCAGCAGGGACGGGATTAGCGGCTATGGCTACACCTTC. This gives the protein CASRDGISGYGYTF.